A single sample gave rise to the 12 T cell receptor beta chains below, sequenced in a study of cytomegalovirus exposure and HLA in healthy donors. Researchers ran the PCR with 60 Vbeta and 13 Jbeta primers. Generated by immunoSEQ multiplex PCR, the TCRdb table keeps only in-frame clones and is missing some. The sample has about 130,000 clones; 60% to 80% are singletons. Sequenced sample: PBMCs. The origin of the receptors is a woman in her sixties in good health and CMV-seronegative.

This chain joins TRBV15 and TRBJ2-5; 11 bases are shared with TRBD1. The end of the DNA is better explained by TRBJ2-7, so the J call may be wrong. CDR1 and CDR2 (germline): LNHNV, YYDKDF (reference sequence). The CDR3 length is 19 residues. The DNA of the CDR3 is TGTGCCACCAGCAGAGAGGCCCTTACCTACGGACAGGGGGCTGGCGAGCAGTACTTC. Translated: CATSREALTYGQGAGEQYF.

CDR3 DNA: TGCAGCGTCTTTAGCGGGAGGGCCTCGCGTGAGCAGTTCTTC. Translation gives CSVFSGRASREQFF. The chain joins TRBV29-1 to TRBJ2-1, with 11 nucleotides matching TRBD2. The CDR3 is 14 residues long. V gave up 6 bases and J gave up 9 bases; unmatched junction bases: 10. Germline values: CDR1 SQVTM, CDR2 ANQGSEA.

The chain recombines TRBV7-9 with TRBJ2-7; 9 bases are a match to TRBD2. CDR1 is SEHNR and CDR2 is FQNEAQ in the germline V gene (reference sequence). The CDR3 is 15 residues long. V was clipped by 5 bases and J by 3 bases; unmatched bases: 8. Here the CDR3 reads CASSLVAGAIYEQYF. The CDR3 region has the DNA TGTGCCAGCAGCCTCGTAGCGGGAGCGATCTACGAGCAGTACTTC.

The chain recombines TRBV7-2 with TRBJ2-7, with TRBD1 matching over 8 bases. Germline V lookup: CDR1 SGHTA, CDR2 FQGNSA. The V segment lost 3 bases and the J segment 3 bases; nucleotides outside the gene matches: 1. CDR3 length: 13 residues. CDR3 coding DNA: TGTGCCAGCAGCTTGGGACAGGTCTACGAGCAGTACTTC. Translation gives CASSLGQVYEQYF.

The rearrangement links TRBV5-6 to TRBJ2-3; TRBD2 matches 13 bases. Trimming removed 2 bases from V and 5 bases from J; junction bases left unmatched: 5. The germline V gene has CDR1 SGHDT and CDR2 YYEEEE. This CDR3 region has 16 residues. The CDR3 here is CASSFTSGRALDTQYF. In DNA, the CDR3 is TGTGCCAGCAGCTTTACTAGCGGGAGGGCCTTAGATACGCAGTATTTT.

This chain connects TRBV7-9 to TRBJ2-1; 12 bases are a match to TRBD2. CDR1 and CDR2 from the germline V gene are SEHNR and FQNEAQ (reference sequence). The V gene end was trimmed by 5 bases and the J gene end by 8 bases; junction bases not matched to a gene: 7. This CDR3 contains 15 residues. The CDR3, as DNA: TGTGCCAGCAGCAGACCTAGCGGGAGGGCCTATGAGCAGTTCTTC. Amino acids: CASSRPSGRAYEQFF.

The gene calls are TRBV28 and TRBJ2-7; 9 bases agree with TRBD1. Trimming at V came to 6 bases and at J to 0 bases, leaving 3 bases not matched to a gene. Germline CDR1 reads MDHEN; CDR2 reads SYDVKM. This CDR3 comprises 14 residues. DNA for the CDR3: TGTGCCAGCAGCGGGACAGGGCTCTCCTACGAGCAGTACTTC. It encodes CASSGTGLSYEQYF.

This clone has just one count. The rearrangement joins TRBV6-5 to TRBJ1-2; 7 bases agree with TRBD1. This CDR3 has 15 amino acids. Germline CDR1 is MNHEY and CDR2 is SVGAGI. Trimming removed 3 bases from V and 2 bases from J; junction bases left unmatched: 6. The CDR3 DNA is TGTGCCAGCAGTTATCGTACGGACAGGAACTATGGCTACACCTTC. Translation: CASSYRTDRNYGYTF.

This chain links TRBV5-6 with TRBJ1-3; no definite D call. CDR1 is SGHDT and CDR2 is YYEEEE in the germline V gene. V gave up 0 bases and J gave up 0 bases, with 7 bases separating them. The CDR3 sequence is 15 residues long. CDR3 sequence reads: CASSLVESSGNTIYF. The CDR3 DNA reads TGTGCCAGCAGCTTGGTAGAGAGCTCTGGAAACACCATATATTTT.

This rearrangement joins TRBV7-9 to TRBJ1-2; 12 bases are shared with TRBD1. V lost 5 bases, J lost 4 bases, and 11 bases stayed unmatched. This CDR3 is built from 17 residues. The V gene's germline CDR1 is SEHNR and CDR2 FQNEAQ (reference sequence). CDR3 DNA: TGTGCCAGCAGCGGGGGACAGGGGGCTTCCGTCATCTATGGCTACACCTTC. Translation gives CASSGGQGASVIYGYTF.

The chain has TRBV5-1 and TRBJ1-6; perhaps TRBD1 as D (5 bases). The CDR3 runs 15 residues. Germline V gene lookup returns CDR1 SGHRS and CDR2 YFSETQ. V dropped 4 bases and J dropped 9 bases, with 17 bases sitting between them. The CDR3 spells CASSADGGTSSPLHF. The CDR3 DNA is TGCGCCAGCAGCGCGGACGGGGGGACGAGTTCACCCCTCCACTTT.

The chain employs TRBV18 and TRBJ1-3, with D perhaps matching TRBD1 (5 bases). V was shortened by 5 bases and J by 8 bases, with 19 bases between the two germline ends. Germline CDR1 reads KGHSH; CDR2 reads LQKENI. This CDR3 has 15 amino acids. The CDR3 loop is CASSTGPSGFDTIYF. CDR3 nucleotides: TGTGCCAGCTCAACCGGACCGTCAGGGTTCGACACCATATATTTT.